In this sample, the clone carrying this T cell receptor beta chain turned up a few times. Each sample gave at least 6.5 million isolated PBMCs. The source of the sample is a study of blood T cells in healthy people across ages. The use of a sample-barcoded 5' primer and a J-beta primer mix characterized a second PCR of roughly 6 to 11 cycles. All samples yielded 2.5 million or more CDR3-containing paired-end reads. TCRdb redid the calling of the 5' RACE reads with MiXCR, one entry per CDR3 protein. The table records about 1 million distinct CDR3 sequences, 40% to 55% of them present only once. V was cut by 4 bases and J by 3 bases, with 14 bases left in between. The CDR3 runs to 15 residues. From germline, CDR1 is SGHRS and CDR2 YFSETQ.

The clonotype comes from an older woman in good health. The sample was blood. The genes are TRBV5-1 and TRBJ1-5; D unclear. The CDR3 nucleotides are TGCGCCAGCAGCCCCCGCGCCGGTGCCAATCAGCCCCAGCATTTT. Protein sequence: CASSPRAGANQPQHF.